This section outlines one TCR beta chain sequence together with its context. This sample was included in a study of blood T cell repertoires in COVID-19. The CDR3 runs to 15 residues. The V gene's germline CDR1 is SGHTA and CDR2 FQGNSA. V lost 5 bases and J 2 bases, leaving 14 bases between the germline ends. Authors' analysis steps: Amplification with reference gene primers provided the estimates of nucleated cell counts. Sequencing used immunoSEQ multiplex PCR; TCRdb keeps in-frame clones, though not all of them. V, J and clone size are taken as reported in that table, and D and trimming were inferred from the DNA itself. Of 75,000 to 85,000 clones listed, around 90% are singletons.

The sequencing input was peripheral blood. The V call is TRBV7-2, the J call TRBJ2-3; D might be TRBD2 (6 bases). This receptor was obtained from a human donor in a cohort sampled during active COVID-19. DNA of the CDR3: TGTGCCAGCAGCGATACTAGCTACAACACAGATACGCAGTATTTT. Amino acid sequence: CASSDTSYNTDTQYF.